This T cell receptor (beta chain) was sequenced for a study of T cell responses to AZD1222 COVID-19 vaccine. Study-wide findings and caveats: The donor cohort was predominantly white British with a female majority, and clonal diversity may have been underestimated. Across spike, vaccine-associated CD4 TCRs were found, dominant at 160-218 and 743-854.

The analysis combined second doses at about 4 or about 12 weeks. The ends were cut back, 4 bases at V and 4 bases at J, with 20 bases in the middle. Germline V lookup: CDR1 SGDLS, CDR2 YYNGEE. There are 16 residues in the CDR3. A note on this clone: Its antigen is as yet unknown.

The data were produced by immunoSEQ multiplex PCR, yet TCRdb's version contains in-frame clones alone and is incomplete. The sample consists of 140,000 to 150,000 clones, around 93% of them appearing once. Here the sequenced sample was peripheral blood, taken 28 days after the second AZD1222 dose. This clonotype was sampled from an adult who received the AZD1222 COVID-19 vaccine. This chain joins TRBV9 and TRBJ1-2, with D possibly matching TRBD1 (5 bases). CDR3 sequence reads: CASSPQGRGVSYGYTF. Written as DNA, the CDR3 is TGTGCCAGCAGCCCCCAAGGCCGGGGGGTTAGCTATGGCTACACCTTC.